This paragraph reports one TCR beta chain. This sample is part of a study of shared T cell receptors in the human thymus. Produced via immunoSEQ multiplex PCR; TCRdb's table is partial and in-frame only. The data contain about 660,000 clones, 70% to 90% of them singletons. This sample also belongs to another study, concerning human thymus T cells.

The receptor's source is a boy in the first two years of life with a congenital heart defect. The sequenced sample consisted of thymocytes.

CDR3 sequence: CSAHRVHEQYF. CDR3 nucleotide sequence: TGCAGTGCCCACAGAGTCCACGAGCAGTACTTC. V and J are TRBV20-1 and TRBJ2-7; D is uncertain. Germline V gives CDR1 DFQATT, CDR2 SNEGSKA (reference sequence). The CDR3 sequence is 11 residues long. The V and J ends lost 6 bases and 5 bases respectively, with 11 bases between them.